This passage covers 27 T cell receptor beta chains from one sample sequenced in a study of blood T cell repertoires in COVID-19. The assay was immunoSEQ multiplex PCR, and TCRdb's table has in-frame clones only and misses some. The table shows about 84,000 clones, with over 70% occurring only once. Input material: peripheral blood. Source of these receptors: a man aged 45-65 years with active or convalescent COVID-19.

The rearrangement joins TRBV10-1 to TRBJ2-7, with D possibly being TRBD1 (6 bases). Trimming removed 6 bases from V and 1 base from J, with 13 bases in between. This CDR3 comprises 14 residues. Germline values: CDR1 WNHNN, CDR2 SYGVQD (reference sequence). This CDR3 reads CASRGRDTSYEQYF. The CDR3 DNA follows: TGCGCCAGCAGGGGCCGGGACACATCCTACGAGCAGTACTTC.

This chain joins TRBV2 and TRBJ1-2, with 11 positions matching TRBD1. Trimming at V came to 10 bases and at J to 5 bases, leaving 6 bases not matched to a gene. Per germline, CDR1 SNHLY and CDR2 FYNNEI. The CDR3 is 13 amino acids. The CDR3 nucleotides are TGTGCCACCATCCGGGACAGGGGGTATGGCTACACCTTC. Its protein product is CATIRDRGYGYTF. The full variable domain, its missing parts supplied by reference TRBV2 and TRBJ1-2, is EPEVTQTPSHQVTQMGQEVILRCVPISNHLYFYWYRQILGQKVEFLVSFYNNEISEKSEIFDDQFSVERPDGSNFTLKIRSTKLEDSAMYFCATIRDRGYGYTFGSGTRLTVV.

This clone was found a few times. For the CDR3, the DNA is TGTGCCAGCAGCCTGGGGTCCCCGTCCTACTCTGGAAACACCATATATTTT. Residues: CASSLGSPSYSGNTIYF. The chain employs TRBV5-8 and TRBJ1-3; no definite D call. V shed 4 bases and J shed 0 bases, with 17 bases lying between them. The CDR3 contains 17 residues. In germline, CDR1 is SGHTS, CDR2 YDEGEE. The whole variable domain, filled in from reference TRBV5-8 and TRBJ1-3, reads EAGVTQSPTHLIKTRGQQATLRCSPISGHTSVYWYQQALGLGLQFLLWYDEGEERNRGNFPPRFSGRQFPNYSSELNVNALELEDSALYLCASSLGSPSYSGNTIYFGEGSWLTVV.

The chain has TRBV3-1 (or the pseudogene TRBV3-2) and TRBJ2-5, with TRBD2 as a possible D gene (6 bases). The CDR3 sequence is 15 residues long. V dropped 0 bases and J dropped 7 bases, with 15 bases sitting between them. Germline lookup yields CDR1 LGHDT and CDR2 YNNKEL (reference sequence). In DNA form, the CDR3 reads TGTGCCAGCAGCCAAGATGTGGGGTACGGGGGGACCCAGTACTTC. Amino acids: CASSQDVGYGGTQYF.

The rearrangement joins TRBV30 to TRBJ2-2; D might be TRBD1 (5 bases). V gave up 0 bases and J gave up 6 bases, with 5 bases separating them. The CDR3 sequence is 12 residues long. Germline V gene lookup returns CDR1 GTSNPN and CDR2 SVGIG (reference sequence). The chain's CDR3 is CAWSVGAGELFF. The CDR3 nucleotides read TGTGCCTGGAGTGTAGGGGCCGGGGAGCTGTTTTTT.

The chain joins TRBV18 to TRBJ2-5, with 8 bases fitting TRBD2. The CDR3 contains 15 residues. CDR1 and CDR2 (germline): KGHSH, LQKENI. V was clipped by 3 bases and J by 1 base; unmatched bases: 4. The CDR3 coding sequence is TGTGCCAGCTCACCTCTAGCGGGTTCCCAAGAGACCCAGTACTTC. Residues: CASSPLAGSQETQYF.

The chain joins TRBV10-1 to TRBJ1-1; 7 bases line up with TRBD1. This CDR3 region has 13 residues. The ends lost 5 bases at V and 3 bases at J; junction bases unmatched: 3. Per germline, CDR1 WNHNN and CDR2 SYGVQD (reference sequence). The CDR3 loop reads CASSWDRYTEAFF. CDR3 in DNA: TGCGCCAGCAGTTGGGACAGATACACTGAAGCTTTCTTT.

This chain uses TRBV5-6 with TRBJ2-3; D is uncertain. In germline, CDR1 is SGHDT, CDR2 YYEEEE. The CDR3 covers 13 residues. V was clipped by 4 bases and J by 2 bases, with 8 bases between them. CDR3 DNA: TGTGCCAGCAGCCTGAGCTTCACAGATACGCAGTATTTT. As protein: CASSLSFTDTQYF.

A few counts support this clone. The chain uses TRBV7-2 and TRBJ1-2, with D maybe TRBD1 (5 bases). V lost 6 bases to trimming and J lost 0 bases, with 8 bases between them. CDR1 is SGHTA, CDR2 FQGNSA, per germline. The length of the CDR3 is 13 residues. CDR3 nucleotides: TGTGCCAGCAGTCTGGGGCCTAACTATGGCTACACCTTC. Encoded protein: CASSLGPNYGYTF.

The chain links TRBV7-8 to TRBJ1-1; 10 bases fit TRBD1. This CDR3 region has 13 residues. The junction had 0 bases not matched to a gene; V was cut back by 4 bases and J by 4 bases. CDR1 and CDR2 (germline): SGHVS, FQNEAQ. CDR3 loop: CASSWTGGTEAFF. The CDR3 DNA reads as TGTGCCAGCAGCTGGACAGGGGGCACTGAAGCTTTCTTT.

CDR3 sequence: CASSLEGASNQPQHF. CDR3 nucleotides: TGTGCCAGCAGCTTAGAGGGGGCCTCCAATCAGCCCCAGCATTTT. This chain connects TRBV7-2 to TRBJ1-5; 7 bases are a match to TRBD1. The J segment lost 3 bases and the V segment lost 1 base, leaving 3 bases of the junction unmatched. There are 15 residues in the CDR3. Germline CDR1 SGHTA, CDR2 FQGNSA.

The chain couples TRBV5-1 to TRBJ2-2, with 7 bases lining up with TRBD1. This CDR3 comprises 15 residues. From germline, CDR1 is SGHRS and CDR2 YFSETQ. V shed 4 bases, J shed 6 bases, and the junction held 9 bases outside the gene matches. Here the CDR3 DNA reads TGCGCCAGCAGCAGAAACACAGGGGAAGCCGGGGAGCTGTTTTTT. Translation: CASSRNTGEAGELFF.

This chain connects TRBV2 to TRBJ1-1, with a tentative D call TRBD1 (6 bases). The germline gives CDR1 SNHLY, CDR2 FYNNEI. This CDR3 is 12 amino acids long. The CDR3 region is CADKDSYTEAFF. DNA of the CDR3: TGTGCTGATAAGGACAGTTACACTGAAGCTTTCTTT.

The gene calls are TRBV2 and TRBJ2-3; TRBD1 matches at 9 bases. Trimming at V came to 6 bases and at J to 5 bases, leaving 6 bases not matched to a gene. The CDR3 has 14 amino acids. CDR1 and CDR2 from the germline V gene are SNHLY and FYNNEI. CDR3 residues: CASRRDRERDTQYF. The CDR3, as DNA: TGTGCCAGCAGGAGGGACAGGGAAAGAGATACGCAGTATTTT.

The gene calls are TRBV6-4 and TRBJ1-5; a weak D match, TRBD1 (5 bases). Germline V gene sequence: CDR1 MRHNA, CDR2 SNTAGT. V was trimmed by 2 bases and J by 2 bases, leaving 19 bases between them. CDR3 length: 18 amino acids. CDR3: CASSDQRARGWGNQPQHF. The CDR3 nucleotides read TGTGCCAGCAGTGACCAAAGGGCAAGGGGTTGGGGCAATCAGCCCCAGCATTTT.

CDR3 region: CASSQDRNQPQHF. As DNA, the CDR3 is TGCGCCAGCAGCCAAGACAGGAATCAGCCCCAGCATTTT. The chain recombines TRBV4-1 with TRBJ1-5, with D unclear. Germline CDR1 is MGHRA and CDR2 is YSYEKL. Between the trimmed V and J ends, which lost 0 bases and 4 bases, there was a span of 4 bases. The CDR3 totals 13 residues.

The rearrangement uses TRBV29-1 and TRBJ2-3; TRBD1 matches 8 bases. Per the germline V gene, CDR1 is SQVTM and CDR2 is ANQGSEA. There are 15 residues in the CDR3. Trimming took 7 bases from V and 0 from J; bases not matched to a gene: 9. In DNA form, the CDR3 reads TGCAGCGCCCCAGGACAGGGTAGGAGCACAGATACGCAGTATTTT. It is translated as CSAPGQGRSTDTQYF.

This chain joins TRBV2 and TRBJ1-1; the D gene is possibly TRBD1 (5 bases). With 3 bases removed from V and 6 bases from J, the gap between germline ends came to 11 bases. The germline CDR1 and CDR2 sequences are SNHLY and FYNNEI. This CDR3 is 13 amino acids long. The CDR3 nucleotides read TGTGCCAGCAGTGAGGGACTAGGGCCTGAAGCTTTCTTT. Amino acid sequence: CASSEGLGPEAFF.

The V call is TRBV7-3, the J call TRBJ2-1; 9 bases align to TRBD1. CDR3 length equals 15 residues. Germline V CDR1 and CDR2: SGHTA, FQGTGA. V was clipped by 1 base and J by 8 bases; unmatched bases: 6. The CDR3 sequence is CASSLMGQGGDEQFF. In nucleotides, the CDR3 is TGTGCCAGCAGCTTAATGGGACAGGGTGGAGATGAGCAGTTCTTC.

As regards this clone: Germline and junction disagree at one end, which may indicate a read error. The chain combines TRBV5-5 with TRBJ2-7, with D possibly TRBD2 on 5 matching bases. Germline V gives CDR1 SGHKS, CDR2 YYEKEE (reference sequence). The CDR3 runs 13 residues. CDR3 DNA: TGTGCCAGCAGCTTGGCCTCTGGCCGGACTCGAGACTTC. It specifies CASSLASGRTRDF. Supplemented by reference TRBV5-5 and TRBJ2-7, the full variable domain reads DAGVTQSPTHLIKTRGQQVTLRCSPISGHKSVSWYQQVLGQGPQFIFQYYEKEERGRGNFPDRFSARQFPNYSSELNVNALLLGDSALYLCASSLASGRTRDFGPGTRLTVT.

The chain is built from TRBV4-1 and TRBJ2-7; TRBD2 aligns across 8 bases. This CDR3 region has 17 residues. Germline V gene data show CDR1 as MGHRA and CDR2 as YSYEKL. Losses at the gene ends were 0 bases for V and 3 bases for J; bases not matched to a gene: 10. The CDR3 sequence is CASSQDPRGGTYYEQYF. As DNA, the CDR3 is TGCGCCAGCAGCCAAGACCCCCGCGGGGGGACCTACTACGAGCAGTACTTC.

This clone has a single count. Here the CDR3 reads CASYRDRNYNEQFF. The CDR3 DNA sequence: TGCGCCAGCTACCGGGACAGAAACTACAATGAGCAGTTCTTC. The gene calls are TRBV10-1 and TRBJ2-1; 7 nucleotides align to TRBD1. V gave up 8 bases and J gave up 3 bases; unmatched junction bases: 7. There are 14 residues in the CDR3. Germline CDR1 is WNHNN and CDR2 is SYGVQD (reference sequence).

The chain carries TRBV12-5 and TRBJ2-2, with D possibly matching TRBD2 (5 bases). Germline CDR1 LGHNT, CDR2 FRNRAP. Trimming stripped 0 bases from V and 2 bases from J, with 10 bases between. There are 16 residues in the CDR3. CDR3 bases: TGTGCTAGTGGTTTGGTCCTCTCTAGCAACACCGGGGAGCTGTTTTTT. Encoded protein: CASGLVLSSNTGELFF.

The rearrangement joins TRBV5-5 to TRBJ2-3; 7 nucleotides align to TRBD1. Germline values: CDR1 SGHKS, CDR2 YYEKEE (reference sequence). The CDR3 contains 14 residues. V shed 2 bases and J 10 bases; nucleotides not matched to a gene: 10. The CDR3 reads CASSLGGMVIPQYF. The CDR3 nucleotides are TGTGCCAGCAGCTTAGGGGGCATGGTTATTCCGCAGTATTTT.

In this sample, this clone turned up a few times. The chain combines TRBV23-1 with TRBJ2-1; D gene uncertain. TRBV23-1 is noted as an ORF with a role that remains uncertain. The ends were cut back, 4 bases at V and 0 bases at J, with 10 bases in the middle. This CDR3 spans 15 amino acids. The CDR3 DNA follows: TGCGCCAGCAGTCTGATCTTCAGCTCCTACAATGAGCAGTTCTTC. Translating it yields CASSLIFSSYNEQFF.

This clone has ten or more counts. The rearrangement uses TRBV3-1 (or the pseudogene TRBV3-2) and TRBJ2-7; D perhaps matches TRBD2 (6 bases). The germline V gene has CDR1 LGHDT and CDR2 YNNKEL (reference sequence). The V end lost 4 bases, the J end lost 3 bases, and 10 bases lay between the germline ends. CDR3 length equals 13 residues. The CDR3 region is CASSRGSGYEQYF. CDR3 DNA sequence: TGTGCCAGCAGCCGTGGTAGCGGCTACGAGCAGTACTTC.

In nucleotides, the CDR3 is TGTGCCATCAGTGAGGGCAGGTTGAACACTGAAGCTTTCTTT. Translating it yields CAISEGRLNTEAFF. This chain joins TRBV10-3 and TRBJ1-1; D gene unclear. Trimming pared 2 bases from V and 0 bases from J, leaving 7 bases between. There are 14 residues in the CDR3. Germline V gene sequence: CDR1 ENHRY, CDR2 SYGVKD.